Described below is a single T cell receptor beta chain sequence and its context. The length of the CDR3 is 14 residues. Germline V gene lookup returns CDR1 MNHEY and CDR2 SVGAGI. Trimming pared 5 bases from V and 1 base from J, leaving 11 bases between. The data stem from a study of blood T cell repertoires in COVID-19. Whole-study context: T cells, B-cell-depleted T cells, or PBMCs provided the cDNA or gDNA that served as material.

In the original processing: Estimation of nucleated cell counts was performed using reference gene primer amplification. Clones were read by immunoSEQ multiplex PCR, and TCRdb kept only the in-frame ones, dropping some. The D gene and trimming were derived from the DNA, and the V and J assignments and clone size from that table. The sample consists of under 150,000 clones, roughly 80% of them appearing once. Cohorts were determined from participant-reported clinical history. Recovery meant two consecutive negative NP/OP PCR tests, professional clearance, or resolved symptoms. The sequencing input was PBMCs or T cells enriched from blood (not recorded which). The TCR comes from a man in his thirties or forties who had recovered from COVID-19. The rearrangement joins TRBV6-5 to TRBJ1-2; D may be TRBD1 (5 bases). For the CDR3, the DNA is TGTGCCAGCAGTAACAGGTTCTTTAACTATGGCTACACCTTC. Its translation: CASSNRFFNYGYTF.